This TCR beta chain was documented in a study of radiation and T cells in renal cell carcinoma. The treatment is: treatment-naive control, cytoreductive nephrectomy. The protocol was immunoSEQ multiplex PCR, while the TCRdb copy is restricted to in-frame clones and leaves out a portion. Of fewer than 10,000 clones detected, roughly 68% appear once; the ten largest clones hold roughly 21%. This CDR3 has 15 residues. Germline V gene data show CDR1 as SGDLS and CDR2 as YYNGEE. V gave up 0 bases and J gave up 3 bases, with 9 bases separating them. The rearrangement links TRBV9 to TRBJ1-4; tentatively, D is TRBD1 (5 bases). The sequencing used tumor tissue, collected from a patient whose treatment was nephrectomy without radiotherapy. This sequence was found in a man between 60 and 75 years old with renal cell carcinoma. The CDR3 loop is CASSVGGEANEKLFF. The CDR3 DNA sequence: TGTGCCAGCAGCGTAGGGGGCGAGGCTAATGAAAAACTGTTTTTT.